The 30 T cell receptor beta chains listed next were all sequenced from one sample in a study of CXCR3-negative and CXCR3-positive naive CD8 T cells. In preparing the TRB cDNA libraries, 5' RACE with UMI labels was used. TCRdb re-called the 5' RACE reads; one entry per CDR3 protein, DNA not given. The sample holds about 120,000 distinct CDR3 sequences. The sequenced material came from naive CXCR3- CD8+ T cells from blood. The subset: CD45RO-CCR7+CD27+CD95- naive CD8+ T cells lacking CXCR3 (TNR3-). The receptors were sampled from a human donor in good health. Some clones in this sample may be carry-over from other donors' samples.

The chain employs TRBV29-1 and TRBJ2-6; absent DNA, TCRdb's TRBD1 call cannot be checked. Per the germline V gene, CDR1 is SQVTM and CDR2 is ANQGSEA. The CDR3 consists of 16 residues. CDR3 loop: CSVEGGRGSGANVLTF.

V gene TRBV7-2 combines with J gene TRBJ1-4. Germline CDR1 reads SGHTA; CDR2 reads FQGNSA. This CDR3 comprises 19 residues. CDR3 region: CASSFFLMEGTATNEKLFF. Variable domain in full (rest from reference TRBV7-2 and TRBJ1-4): GAGVSQSPSNKVTEKGKDVELRCDPISGHTALYWYRQSLGQGLEFLIYFQGNSAPDKSGLPSDRFSAERTGGSVSTLTIQRTQQEDSAVYLCASSFFLMEGTATNEKLFFGSGTQLSVL.

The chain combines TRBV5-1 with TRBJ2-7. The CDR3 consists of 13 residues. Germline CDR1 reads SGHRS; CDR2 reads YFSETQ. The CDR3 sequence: CASSLEPDYEQYF.

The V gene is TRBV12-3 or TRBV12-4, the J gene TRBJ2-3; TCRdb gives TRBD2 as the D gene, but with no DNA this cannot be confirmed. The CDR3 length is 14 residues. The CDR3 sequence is CASGYSGSTDTQYF.

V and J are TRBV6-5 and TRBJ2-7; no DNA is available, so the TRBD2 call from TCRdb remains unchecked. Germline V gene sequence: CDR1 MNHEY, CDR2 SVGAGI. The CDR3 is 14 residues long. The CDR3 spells CASSYSAAGYEQYF.

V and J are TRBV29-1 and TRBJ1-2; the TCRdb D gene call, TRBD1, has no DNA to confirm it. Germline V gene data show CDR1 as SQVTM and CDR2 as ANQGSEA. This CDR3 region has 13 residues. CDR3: CSVLGQTNYGYTF.

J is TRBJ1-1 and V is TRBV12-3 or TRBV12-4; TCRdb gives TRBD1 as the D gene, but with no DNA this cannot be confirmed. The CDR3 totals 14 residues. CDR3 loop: CASSLTGLNTEAFF.

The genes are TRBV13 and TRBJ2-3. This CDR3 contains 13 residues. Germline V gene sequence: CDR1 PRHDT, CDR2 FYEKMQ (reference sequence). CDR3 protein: CASSSGEVDTQYF.

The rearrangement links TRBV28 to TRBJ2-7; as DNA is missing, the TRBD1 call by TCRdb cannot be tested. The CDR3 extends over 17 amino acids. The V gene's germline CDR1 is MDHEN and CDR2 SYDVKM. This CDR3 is CASSPLIVGRGLYEQYF.

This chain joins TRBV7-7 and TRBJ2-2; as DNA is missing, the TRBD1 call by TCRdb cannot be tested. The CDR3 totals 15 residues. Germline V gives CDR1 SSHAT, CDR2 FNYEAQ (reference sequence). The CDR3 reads CASSLETGISGELFF.

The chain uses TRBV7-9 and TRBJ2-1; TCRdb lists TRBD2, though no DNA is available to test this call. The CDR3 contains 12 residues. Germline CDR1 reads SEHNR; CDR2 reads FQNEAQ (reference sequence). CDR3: CASRRGGGEQFF.

The CDR3 is CASSITGISGNTIYF. V is TRBV28 and J is TRBJ1-3; there is no DNA to check the TCRdb D call of TRBD1. The germline CDR1 and CDR2 sequences are MDHEN and SYDVKM. The CDR3 is 15 residues long.

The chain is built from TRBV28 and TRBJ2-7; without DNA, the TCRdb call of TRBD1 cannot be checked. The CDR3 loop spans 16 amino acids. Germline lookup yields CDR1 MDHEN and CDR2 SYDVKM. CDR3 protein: CASSLNTRTETYEQYF.

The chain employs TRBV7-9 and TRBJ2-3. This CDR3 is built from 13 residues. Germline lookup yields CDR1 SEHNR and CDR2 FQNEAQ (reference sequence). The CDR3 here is CASRSPFTDTQYF.

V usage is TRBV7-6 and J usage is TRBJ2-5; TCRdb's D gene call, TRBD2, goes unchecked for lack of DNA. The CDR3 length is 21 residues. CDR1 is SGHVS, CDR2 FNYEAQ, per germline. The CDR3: CASSFLESGAIAGGTQETQYF.

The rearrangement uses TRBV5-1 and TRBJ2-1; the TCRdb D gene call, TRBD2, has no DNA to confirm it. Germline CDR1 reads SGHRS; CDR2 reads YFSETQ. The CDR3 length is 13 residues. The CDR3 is CASRAGGRNEQFF.

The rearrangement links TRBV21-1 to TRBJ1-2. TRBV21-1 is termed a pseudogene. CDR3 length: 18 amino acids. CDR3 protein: CASSKAKSRPAANYGYTF.

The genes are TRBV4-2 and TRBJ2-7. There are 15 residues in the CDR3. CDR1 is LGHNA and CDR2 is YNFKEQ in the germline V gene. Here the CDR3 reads CASSQDHQGFYEQYF.

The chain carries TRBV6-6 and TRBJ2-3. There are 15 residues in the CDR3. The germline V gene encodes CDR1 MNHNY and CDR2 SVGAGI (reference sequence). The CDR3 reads CASSTDFQSDDTQYF.

The CDR3 protein is CASSSPHEQYF. The chain recombines TRBV7-9 with TRBJ2-7; the D call from TCRdb, TRBD2, cannot be confirmed without DNA. The germline CDR1 and CDR2 sequences are SEHNR and FQNEAQ (reference sequence). This CDR3 contains 11 residues.

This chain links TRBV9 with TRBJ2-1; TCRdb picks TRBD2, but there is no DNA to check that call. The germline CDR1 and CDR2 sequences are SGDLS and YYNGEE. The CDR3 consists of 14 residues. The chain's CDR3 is CASNLAGMDNEQFF.

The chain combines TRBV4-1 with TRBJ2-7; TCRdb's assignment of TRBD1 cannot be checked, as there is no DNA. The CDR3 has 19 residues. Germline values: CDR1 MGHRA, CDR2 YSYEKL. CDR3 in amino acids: CASSQESGTGNWHSYEQYF.

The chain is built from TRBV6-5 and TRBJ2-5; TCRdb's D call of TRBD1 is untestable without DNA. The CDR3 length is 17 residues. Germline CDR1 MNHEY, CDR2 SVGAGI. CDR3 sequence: CASSYVFLGGAEGTQYF.

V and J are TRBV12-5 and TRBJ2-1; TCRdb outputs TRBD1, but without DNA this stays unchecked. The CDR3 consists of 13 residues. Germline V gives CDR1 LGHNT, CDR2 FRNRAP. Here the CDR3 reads CASGLDRHNEQFF.

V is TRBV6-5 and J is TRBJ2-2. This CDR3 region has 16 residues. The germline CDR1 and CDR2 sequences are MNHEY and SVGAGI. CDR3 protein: CGSSYGQIANTGELFF.

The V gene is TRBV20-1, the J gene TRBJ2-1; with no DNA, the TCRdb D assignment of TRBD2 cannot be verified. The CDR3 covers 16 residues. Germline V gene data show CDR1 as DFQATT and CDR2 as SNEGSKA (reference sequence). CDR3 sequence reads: CSAHHLLAGSYNEQFF.

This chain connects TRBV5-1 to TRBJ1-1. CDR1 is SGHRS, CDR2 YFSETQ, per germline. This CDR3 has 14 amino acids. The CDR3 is CASSFAGINTEAFF.

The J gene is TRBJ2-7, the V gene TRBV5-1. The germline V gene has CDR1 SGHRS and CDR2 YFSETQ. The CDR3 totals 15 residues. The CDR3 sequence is CASSLVSGSSYEQYF.

Here the CDR3 reads CASSWTPGTGNNEQFF. The J gene is TRBJ2-1, the V gene TRBV2; TCRdb's D gene call, TRBD1, goes unchecked for lack of DNA. CDR3 size: 16 residues. Germline lookup yields CDR1 SNHLY and CDR2 FYNNEI.

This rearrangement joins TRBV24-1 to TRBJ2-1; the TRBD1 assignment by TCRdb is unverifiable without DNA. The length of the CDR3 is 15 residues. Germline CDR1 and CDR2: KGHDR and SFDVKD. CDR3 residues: CATSPRDRPYNEQFF.